A selection of T cell receptor beta chains follows, all from one sample in a study of beta chain features in type 1 diabetes. TCRdb keeps only in-frame clones here, not all; method: immunoSEQ multiplex PCR. This table holds 500,000 to 850,000 clones, around an eighth found once. The source material was naive CD4+ T cells from blood. The receptors shown here come from a man aged 18 to 29 with type 1 diabetes. The CDR3 runs from the conserved cysteine through the conserved F or W. The D gene is left open where the match is weak. Not every row has a clone size; where given, it reads once, few, many or a size class.

V	J	D	size	DNA	CDR3
TRBV6-5	TRBJ2-2	TRBD2	.	TGTGCCAGCAGTTCCCGGACTAGCGGTGGCGGCGGGGAGCTGTTTTTT	CASSSRTSGGGGELFF
TRBV30	TRBJ2-7	.	.	TGTGCCTGGTGGGACGGAAACCTCTACGAGCAGTACTTC	CAWWDGNLYEQYF
TRBV10-3	TRBJ2-5	TRBD1	few	TGTGCCATCAGGGGGACAGGGCTGGTCCAAGAGACCCAGTACTTC	CAIRGTGLVQETQYF
TRBV28	TRBJ1-5	.	few	TGTGCCAGCAAGCGTGCCCGAGGGGGGGGTGGACAGCCCCAGCATTTT	CASKRARGGGGQPQHF
TRBV4-2	TRBJ2-2	.	few	TGTGCCAGCAGCCAGAGGGGCCTCGGGGAGCTGTTTTTT	CASSQRGLGELFF
TRBV15	TRBJ1-4	.	few	TGTGCCACCCGTAGGCGCCAGTACGAAAAACTGTTTTTT	CATRRRQYEKLFF
TRBV11-2	TRBJ2-2	.	few	TGTGCCAGCAGCTTGGAAGGGTCCGGGGAGCTGTTTTTT	CASSLEGSGELFF
TRBV29-1	TRBJ2-1	.	few	TGCAGCGTTCCGGGACTGAGTAACAATGAGCAGTTCTTC	CSVPGLSNNEQFF
TRBV5-1	TRBJ2-7	TRBD1	.	TGCGCCAGCAGCTTCGACGGGACAGCCTACGAGCAGTACTTC	CASSFDGTAYEQYF
TRBV5-1	TRBJ2-3	.	.	TGCGCCAGCAGCCCGGACGGGAGCTCCACAGATACGCAGTATTTT	CASSPDGSSTDTQYF
TRBV7-2	TRBJ2-2	.	.	TGTGCCAGCAGCGCCCGGCGGGCTCCGAACACCGGGGAGCTGTTTTTT	CASSARRAPNTGELFF
TRBV7-9	TRBJ1-1	.	few	TGTGCCAGCAGCGGACGGATAATGAACACTGAAGCTTTCTTT	CASSGRIMNTEAFF
TRBV5-1	TRBJ1-1	.	.	TGCGCCAGCAGCAGACCCGACGGTGGAGGGGCTGAAGCTTTCTTT	CASSRPDGGGAEAFF
TRBV30	TRBJ2-7	.	few	TGTGCCTGGAGTCAATGGGGTCCCTACGAGCAGTACTTC	CAWSQWGPYEQYF
TRBV5-1	TRBJ2-5	.	few	TGCGCCAGCAGCCTCCGCGGGGCGTTAGAGGAGACCCAGTACTTC	CASSLRGALEETQYF
TRBV9	TRBJ2-1	TRBD2	.	TGTGCCAGCAGCGTAGAGGCGGGAGCCTACAATGAGCAGTTCTTC	CASSVEAGAYNEQFF
TRBV5-1	TRBJ2-1	.	few	TGCGCCAGCAGCGACCAGTACAATGAGCAGTTCTTC	CASSDQYNEQFF
TRBV30	TRBJ1-2	.	few	TGTGCCTGGAGTCAAGGCAGAGTCCGAGGCTACACCTTC	CAWSQGRVRGYTF
TRBV30	TRBJ1-2	.	.	TGTGCCTGGAGTGTACAACCCCCGGACCGCCGGGGGGGCTACACCTTC	CAWSVQPPDRRGGYTF
TRBV7-9	TRBJ2-1	TRBD1	few	TGTGCCAGCAGCCCCAGGGGGCAATCGATATATGAGCAGTTCTTC	CASSPRGQSIYEQFF
TRBV25-1	TRBJ1-2	TRBD1	.	TGTGCCAGCAGTCAATCTGGGACAGGGTTATCCCATGGCTACACCTTC	CASSQSGTGLSHGYTF
TRBV7-2	TRBJ1-1	.	few	TGTGCCAGCAGCCCCTCGGCAGGGAGGACTGAAGCTTTCTTT	CASSPSAGRTEAFF
TRBV19	TRBJ2-1	.	few	TGTGCCAGTAGTTCAACACTACAGGGGAGGAATGAGCAGTTCTTC	CASSSTLQGRNEQFF
TRBV4-2	TRBJ1-1	TRBD1	.	TGTGCCAGCAGCATGATGGGACAGGGGAACACTGAAGCTTTCTTT	CASSMMGQGNTEAFF
TRBV6-1	TRBJ2-5	TRBD1	.	TGTGCCAGCAGCACACTCGGACAGGGAGTGGAGACCCAGTACTTC	CASSTLGQGVETQYF
TRBV25-1	TRBJ2-7	.	.	TGTGCCAGCAGTTTGGGGGGGCGCCTCGGGAGTAAGCAGTACTTC	CASSLGGRLGSKQYF
TRBV29-1	TRBJ2-3	TRBD1	few	TGCAGCGTCGGGACAGGGACGGGGGGAACGTCGCAGTATTTT	CSVGTGTGGTSQYF
TRBV7-9	TRBJ2-5	.	few	TGTGCCAGCAGCCCAGGGTCGGAGACCCAGTACTTC	CASSPGSETQYF
TRBV9	TRBJ1-5	TRBD1	.	TGTGCCAGCAGCGCCGGGACAGGGGGCGGACAGCCCCAGCATTTT	CASSAGTGGGQPQHF
TRBV9	TRBJ2-7	.	.	TGTGCCAGCAGCGCGACAGGCTCAAGCTCCTACGAGCAGTACTTC	CASSATGSSSYEQYF
TRBV5-6	TRBJ2-7	.	.	TGTGCCAGCAGCTTGGAATCGCTAGCCTACGAGCAGTACTTC	CASSLESLAYEQYF
TRBV19	TRBJ2-1	.	few	TGTGCCAGTAGCGGGGATAACAATGAGCAGTTCTTC	CASSGDNNEQFF
TRBV30	TRBJ1-1	.	.	TGTGCCGGCCCCGGGGGCAGTAACACTGAAGCTTTCTTT	CAGPGGSNTEAFF
TRBV30	TRBJ2-2	TRBD2	few	TGTGCCGGGGCCGCGCGTAGCGGGGGGACCGGGGAGCTGTTTTTT	CAGAARSGGTGELFF
TRBV7-2	TRBJ1-2	.	.	TGTGCCAGCAGCCCCCAGGCCCAGGGAGGAGGCTATGGCTACACCTTC	CASSPQAQGGGYGYTF
TRBV4-2	TRBJ2-1	.	few	TGTGCCAGCAGCCAAGATGGCGGGTCGCCCTACAATGAGCAGTTCTTC	CASSQDGGSPYNEQFF
TRBV2	TRBJ2-5	.	.	TGTGCCAGCAGGAGTCAAGAGACCCAGTACTTC	CASRSQETQYF
TRBV28	TRBJ1-2	.	.	TGTGCCGGGGGGCAAGCCCTCTATGGCTACACCTTC	CAGGQALYGYTF
TRBV30	TRBJ2-6	.	few	TGTGCCTGGGGACGCAGGGGGGCCAACGTCCTGACTTTC	CAWGRRGANVLTF
TRBV19	TRBJ2-1	TRBD2	.	TGTGCCAGTAGCCATACTAAGGGACTAGCCAATTACAATGAGCAGTTCTTC	CASSHTKGLANYNEQFF